This T cell receptor (beta chain) was captured by sequencing in a study of cytomegalovirus exposure and HLA in healthy donors. The junction had 7 bases not matched to a gene; V was cut back by 5 bases and J by 0 bases. The germline V gene encodes CDR1 MNHEY and CDR2 SMNVEV (reference sequence). The CDR3 runs 15 residues. The PCR had 60 Vbeta and 13 Jbeta primers. Method: immunoSEQ multiplex PCR; TCRdb's copy keeps in-frame clones and lacks some. The sample shows around 120,000 clones, 70% to 85% of them seen only once. On this clone itself: Its specificity is not known.

Study observations and caveats: A later analysis found that most CMV-associated TCR beta chains appeared HLA-restricted.

The sequence was collected from a boy under 10 years old in good health and CMV-seronegative. The gene calls are TRBV27 and TRBJ2-7; TRBD1 agrees at 7 bases. Sequenced input: PBMCs. The CDR3 DNA reads TGTGCCAGCAGTCTACAGGGGAAGGGCTCCTACGAGCAGTACTTC. It specifies CASSLQGKGSYEQYF.